This T cell receptor (beta chain) was sequenced in a study of T cell repertoires in cytomegalovirus infection. On the study more broadly: Based on public TCR beta signatures, there were indications of CMV infection and of a matching HLA type. Study conclusions and caveats: HLA-C-restricted, CMV-specific TCR beta clonotypes were dominant ex vivo. There were carriers of CMV plus the relevant HLA, and cumulative public TCR beta family frequency identified them.

One entry per CDR3 protein, called by TCRdb with MiXCR from the reads. The table lists around 260,000 distinct CDR3 sequences, approximately 10% of them singletons. Concerning this clonotype: The antigen is unknown.

The material sequenced was PBMCs. The origin of this receptor is a human donor in good health (CMV status not recorded). Some clones in this sample may be carry-over from other donors' samples.

CDR3 nucleotides: TGTGCCAGCAGCCCCCTTTGGGGGGGAGACGAGCAGTACTTC. This codes for CASSPLWGGDEQYF. The rearrangement links TRBV5-6 to TRBJ2-7; 7 bases map to TRBD2. This CDR3 contains 14 residues. Germline V gives CDR1 SGHDT, CDR2 YYEEEE. With V trimmed by 4 bases and J by 5 bases, 9 bases remained unmatched. Complete variable domain (other parts from reference TRBV5-6 and TRBJ2-7): DAGVTQSPTHLIKTRGQQVTLRCSPKSGHDTVSWYQQALGQGPQFIFQYYEEEERQRGNFPDRFSGHQFPNYSSELNVNALLLGDSALYLCASSPLWGGDEQYFGPGTRLTVT.